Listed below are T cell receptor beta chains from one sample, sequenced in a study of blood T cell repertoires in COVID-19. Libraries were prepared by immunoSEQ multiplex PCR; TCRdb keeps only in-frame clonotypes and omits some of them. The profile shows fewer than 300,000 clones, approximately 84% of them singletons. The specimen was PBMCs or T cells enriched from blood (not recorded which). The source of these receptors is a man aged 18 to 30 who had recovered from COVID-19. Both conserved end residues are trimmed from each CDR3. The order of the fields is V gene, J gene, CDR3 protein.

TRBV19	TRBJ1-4	ASSIGTGLEKLF
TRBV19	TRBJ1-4	ASSIWDRDEKLF
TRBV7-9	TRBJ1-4	ASRQVGGEKLF
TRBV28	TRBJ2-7	ASSLFRGGSYEQY
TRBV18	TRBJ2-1	ASSSSVLAGVPNEQF
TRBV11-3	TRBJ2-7	ASSLDGGGVREQY
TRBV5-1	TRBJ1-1	ASSRGAQGKNTEAF
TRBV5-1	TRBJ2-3	ASSSWDRSSTDTQY
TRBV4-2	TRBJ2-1	ASSQDGTGGNNEQF
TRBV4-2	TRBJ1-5	ASSKQAGNSNQPQH
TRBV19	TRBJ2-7	ASSAQQVGEQY
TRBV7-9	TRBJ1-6	ASTTHDRGGVNSPLH
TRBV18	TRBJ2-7	ASSPRTHLYEQY
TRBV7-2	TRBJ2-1	ASSLVGGGGIGSYNEQF
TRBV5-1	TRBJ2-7	ASSAGAGYYEQY
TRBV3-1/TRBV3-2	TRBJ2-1	ASSLPGAGGIYEQF
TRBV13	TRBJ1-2	ASSIGTGGGERYT
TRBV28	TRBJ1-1	ASSLISRGTEAF
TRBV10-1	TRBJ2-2	ASSERDLTNTGELF
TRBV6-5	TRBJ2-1	AHMTSGSGEQF
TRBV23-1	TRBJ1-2	ASSHPGRLINYGYT
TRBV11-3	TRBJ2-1	ASSPRTGGKYEQF
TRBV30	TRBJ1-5	AWSHRISNQPQH
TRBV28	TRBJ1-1	ASSIYRTGEAF
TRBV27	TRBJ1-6	ASSLRAGLGPGSPLH